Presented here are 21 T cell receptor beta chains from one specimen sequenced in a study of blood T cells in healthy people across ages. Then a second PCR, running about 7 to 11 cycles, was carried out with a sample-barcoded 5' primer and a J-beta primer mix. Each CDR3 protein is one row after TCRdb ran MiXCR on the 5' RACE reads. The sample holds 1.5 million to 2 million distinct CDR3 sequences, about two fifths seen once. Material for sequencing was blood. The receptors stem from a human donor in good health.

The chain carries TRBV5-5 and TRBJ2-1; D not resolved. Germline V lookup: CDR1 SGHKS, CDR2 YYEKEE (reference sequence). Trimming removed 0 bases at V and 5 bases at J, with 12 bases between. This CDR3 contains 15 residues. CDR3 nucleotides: TGTGCCAGCAGCTTGGAATTTAAGGGTAACAATGAGCAGTTCTTC. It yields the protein CASSLEFKGNNEQFF.

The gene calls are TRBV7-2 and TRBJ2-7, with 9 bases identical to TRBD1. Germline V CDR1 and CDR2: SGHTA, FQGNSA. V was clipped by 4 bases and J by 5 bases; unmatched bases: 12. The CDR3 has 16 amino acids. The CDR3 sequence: CASSYGPGGQGHEQYF. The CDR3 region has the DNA TGTGCCAGCAGCTATGGGCCGGGGGGACAGGGCCACGAGCAGTACTTC.

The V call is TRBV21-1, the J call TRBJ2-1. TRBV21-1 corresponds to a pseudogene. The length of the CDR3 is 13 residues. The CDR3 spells CASSKGWDNEQFF. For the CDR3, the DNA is TGTGCCAGCAGCAAAGGGTGGGACAATGAGCAGTTCTTC.

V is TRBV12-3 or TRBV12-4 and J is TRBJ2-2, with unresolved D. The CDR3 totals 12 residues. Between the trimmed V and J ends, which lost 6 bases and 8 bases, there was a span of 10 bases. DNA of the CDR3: TGTGCCAGCAGACCCAACATAGGGGAGCTGTTTTTT. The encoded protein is CASRPNIGELFF.

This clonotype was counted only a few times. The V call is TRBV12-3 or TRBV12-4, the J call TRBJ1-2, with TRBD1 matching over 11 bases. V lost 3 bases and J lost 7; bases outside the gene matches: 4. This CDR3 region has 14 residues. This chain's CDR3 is CASSFTGTGGGYTF. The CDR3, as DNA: TGTGCCAGCAGTTTTACCGGGACAGGGGGTGGCTACACCTTC.

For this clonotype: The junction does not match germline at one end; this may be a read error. Written as DNA, the CDR3 is TGCGCCAACAGCTCTGAACCCTATAGCAATCAGCCCCAGCATTTT. Translated, it gives CANSSEPYSNQPQHF. V gene TRBV5-1 combines with J gene TRBJ1-5; D is unresolved. CDR1 is SGHRS and CDR2 is YFSETQ in the germline V gene. This CDR3 is 15 amino acids long.

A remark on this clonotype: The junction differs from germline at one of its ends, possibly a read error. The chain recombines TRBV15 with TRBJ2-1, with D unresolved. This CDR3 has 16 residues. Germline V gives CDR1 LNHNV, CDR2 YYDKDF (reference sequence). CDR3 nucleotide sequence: TGTGCCACCAGCAGAGATTTGGGAAGCTCCTCCAATGAGCAGTTCTTC. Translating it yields CATSRDLGSSSNEQFF.

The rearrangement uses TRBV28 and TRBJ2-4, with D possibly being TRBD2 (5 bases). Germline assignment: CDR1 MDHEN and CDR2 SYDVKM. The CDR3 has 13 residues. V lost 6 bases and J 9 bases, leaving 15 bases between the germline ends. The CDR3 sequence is CASRERQEGIQYF. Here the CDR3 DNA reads TGTGCCAGCAGGGAGAGACAAGAGGGCATTCAGTACTTC.

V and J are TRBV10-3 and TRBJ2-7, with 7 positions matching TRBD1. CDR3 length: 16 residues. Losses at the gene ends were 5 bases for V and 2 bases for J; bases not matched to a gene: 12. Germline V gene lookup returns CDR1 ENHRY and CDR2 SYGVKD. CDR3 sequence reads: CAISNGGDRDTYEQYF. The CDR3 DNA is TGTGCCATCAGTAATGGGGGAGACAGGGACACCTACGAGCAGTACTTC.

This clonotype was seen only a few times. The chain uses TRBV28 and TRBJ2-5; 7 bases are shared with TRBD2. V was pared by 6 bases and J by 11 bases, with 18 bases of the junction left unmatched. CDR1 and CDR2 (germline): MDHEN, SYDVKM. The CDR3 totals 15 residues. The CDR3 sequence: CASSPPRAARGEQYF. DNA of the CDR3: TGTGCCAGCAGCCCCCCCAGAGCAGCTCGGGGGGAGCAGTACTTC.

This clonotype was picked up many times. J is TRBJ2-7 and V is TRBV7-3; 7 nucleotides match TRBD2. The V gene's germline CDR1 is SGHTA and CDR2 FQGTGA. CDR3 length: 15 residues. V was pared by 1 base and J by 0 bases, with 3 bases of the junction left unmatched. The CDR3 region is CASSLRGGGSYEQYF. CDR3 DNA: TGTGCCAGCAGCTTAAGAGGCGGGGGCTCCTACGAGCAGTACTTC.

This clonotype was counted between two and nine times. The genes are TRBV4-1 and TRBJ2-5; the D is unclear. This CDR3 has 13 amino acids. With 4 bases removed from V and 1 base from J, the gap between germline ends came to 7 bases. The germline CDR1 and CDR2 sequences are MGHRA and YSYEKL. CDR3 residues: CASSLQFQETQYF. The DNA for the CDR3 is TGCGCCAGCAGCCTTCAGTTCCAAGAGACCCAGTACTTC.

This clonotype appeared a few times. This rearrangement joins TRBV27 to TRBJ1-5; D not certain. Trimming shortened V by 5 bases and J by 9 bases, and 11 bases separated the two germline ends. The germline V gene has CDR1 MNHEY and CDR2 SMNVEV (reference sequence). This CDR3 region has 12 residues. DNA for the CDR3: TGTGCCAGCAGTCCTGGAGAGGGGCCCCAGCATTTT. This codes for CASSPGEGPQHF.

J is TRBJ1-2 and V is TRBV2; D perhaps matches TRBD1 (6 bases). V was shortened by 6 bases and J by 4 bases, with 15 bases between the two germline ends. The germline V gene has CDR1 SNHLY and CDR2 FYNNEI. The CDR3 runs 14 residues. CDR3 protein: CASSSQGVSYGYTF. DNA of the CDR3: TGTGCCAGCAGCTCACAGGGTGTCAGCTATGGCTACACCTTC.

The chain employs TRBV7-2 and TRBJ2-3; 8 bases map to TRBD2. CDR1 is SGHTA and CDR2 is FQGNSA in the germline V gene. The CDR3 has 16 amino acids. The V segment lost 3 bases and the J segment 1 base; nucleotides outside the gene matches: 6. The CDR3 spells CASSFPSGLRTDTQYF. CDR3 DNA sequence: TGTGCCAGCAGCTTTCCTAGCGGGCTACGCACAGATACGCAGTATTTT.

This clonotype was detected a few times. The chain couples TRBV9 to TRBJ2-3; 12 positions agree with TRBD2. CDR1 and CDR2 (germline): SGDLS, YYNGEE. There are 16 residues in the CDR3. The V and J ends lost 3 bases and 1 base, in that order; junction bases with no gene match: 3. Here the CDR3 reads CASSGRLAGGTDTQYF. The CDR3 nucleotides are TGTGCCAGCAGCGGAAGACTAGCGGGGGGCACAGATACGCAGTATTTT.

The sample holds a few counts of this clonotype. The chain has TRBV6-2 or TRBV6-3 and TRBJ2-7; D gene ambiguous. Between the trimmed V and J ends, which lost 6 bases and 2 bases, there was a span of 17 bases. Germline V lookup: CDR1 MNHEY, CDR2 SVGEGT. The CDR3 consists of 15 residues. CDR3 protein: CASSLDILPTYEQYF. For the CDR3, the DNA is TGTGCCAGCAGCTTAGACATCCTACCCACCTACGAGCAGTACTTC.

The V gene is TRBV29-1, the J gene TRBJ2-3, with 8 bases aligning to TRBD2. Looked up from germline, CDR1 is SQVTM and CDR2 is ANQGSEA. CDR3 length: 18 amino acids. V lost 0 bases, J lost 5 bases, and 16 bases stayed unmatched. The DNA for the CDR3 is TGCAGCGTTGAAGATCTCGGCGGGGGGTCCCCAGCTTTAGATACGCAGTATTTT. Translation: CSVEDLGGGSPALDTQYF.

This CDR3 reads CASSSGQGAAEAFF. CDR3 in DNA: TGCGCCAGCAGCTCGGGACAGGGAGCGGCTGAAGCTTTCTTT. This chain connects TRBV5-1 to TRBJ1-1; 9 bases agree with TRBD1. The CDR3 loop spans 14 amino acids. V dropped 3 bases and J dropped 6; count of bases not matched to a gene: 6. CDR1 and CDR2 from the germline V gene are SGHRS and YFSETQ.

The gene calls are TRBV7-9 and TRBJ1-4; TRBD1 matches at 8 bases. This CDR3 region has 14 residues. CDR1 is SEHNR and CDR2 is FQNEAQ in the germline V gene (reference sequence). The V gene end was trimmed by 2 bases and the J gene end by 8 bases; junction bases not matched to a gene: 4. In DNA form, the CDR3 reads TGTGCCAGCAGCTTACAGGGGGCCCTGGAAAAACTGTTTTTT. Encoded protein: CASSLQGALEKLFF.

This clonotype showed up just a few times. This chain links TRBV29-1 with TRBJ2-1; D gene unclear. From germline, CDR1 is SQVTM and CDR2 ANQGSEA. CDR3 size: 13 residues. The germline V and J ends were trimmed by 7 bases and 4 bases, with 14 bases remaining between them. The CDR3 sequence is CSASHTPYNEQFF. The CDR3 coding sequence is TGCAGCGCCTCTCATACGCCTTACAATGAGCAGTTCTTC.